These 6 T cell receptor beta chains share one sample of origin, sequenced in a study of identical twins. MiXCR, applied by TCRdb to the 5' RACE reads, yields one record per CDR3 protein. The sample consists of 460,000 or so distinct CDR3 sequences, 14% of them appearing once. These sequences were also reported in another study, on yellow fever vaccine responses in identical twins.

The sequenced sample consisted of CD4+ T cells sorted from blood. The receptors were gathered from a woman aged 18-35 years in good health.

The J gene is TRBJ2-1, the V gene TRBV10-3; 11 bases map to TRBD2. V was pared by 10 bases and J by 7 bases, with 15 bases of the junction left unmatched. There are 16 residues in the CDR3. The V gene's germline CDR1 is ENHRY and CDR2 SYGVKD. DNA of the CDR3: TGTGCCACCCTCACAAGACTAGCGGGAATGGTTAATGAGCAGTTCTTC. The encoded protein is CATLTRLAGMVNEQFF.

V and J are TRBV11-2 and TRBJ2-1, with D possibly matching TRBD1 (5 bases). The CDR3 covers 14 residues. Germline V lookup: CDR1 SGHAT, CDR2 FQNNGV. V lost 4 bases, J lost 6 bases, and 13 bases lay in between. CDR3 sequence (DNA): TGTGCCAGCAGCTATGCCAGACAGTTCAATGAGCAGTTCTTC. Translating it yields CASSYARQFNEQFF.

This clonotype came up a few times. The chain couples TRBV4-3 to TRBJ2-3, with TRBD1 matching over 10 bases. The CDR3 length is 15 residues. With V trimmed by 2 bases and J by 4 bases, 3 bases remained unmatched. CDR1 is LGHNA and CDR2 is YSLEER in the germline V gene. DNA for the CDR3: TGCGCCAGCAGCCAAAGACAGGGGGCGGCAGATACGCAGTATTTT. Encoded protein: CASSQRQGAADTQYF.

The CDR3, as DNA: TGTGCCACCAGTGTGACAGCCGGCACAGATACGCAGTATTTT. This codes for CATSVTAGTDTQYF. V is TRBV24-1 and J is TRBJ2-3, with D perhaps matching TRBD1 (5 bases). Germline CDR1 reads KGHDR; CDR2 reads SFDVKD. Trimming stripped 5 bases from V and 1 base from J, with 9 bases between. The CDR3 sequence is 14 residues long.

This clonotype occurred a few times. The chain couples TRBV20-1 to TRBJ1-6, with D perhaps TRBD1 (6 bases). Trimming cost V 6 bases and J 0 bases, with 12 bases left between them. Looked up from germline, CDR1 is DFQATT and CDR2 is SNEGSKA (reference sequence). The CDR3 covers 15 residues. CDR3 amino acids: CSANRESSYNSPLHF. CDR3 sequence (DNA): TGCAGTGCCAACAGGGAGAGCTCCTATAATTCACCCCTCCACTTT.

The genes are TRBV9 and TRBJ1-6, with no clear D. Between the trimmed V and J ends, which lost 1 base and 8 bases, there was a span of 7 bases. CDR3 length: 13 residues. Germline assignment: CDR1 SGDLS and CDR2 YYNGEE. The CDR3 reads CASSVSPDSPLHF. The CDR3 region has the DNA TGTGCCAGCAGCGTATCCCCTGATTCACCCCTCCACTTT. Full variable domain (rest looked up from reference TRBV9 and TRBJ1-6): DSGVTQTPKHLITATGQRVTLRCSPRSGDLSVYWYQQSLDQGLQFLIQYYNGEERAKGNILERFSAQQFPDLHSELNLSSLELGDSALYFCASSVSPDSPLHFGNGTRLTVT.